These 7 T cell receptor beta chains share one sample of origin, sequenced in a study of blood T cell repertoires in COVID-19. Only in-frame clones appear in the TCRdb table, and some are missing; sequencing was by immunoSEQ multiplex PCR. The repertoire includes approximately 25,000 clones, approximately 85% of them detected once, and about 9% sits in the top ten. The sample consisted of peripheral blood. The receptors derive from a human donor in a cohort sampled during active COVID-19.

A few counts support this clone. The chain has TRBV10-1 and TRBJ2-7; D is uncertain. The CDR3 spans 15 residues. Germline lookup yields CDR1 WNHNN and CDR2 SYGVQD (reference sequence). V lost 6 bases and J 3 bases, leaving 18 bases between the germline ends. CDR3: CASSADRDNNYEQYF. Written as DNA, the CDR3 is TGCGCCAGCAGCGCAGACCGAGACAACAACTACGAGCAGTACTTC.

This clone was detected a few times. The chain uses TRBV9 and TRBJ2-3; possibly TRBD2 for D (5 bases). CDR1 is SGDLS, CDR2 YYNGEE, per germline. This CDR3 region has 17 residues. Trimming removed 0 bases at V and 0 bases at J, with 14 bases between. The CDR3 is CASSVGAGIGSTDTQYF. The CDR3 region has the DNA TGTGCCAGCAGCGTAGGTGCCGGGATAGGTAGCACAGATACGCAGTATTTT. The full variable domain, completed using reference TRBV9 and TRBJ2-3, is DSGVTQTPKHLITATGQRVTLRCSPRSGDLSVYWYQQSLDQGLQFLIQYYNGEERAKGNILERFSAQQFPDLHSELNLSSLELGDSALYFCASSVGAGIGSTDTQYFGPGTRLTVL.

The CDR3 DNA is TGTGCCAGCAGTGACAGGGTAATCGGGAATCAGCCCCAGCATTTT. This encodes CASSDRVIGNQPQHF. V and J are TRBV2 and TRBJ1-5; D might be TRBD1 (5 bases). V was pared by 3 bases and J by 4 bases, with 13 bases between. Germline loops: CDR1 SNHLY, CDR2 FYNNEI. This CDR3 region has 15 residues.

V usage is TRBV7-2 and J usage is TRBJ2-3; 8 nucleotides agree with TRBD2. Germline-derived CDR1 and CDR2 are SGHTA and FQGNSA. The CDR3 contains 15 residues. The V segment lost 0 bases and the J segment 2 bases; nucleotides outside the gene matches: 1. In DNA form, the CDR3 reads TGTGCCAGCAGCTTAGCAGCGGGAGCCACAGATACGCAGTATTTT. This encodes CASSLAAGATDTQYF.

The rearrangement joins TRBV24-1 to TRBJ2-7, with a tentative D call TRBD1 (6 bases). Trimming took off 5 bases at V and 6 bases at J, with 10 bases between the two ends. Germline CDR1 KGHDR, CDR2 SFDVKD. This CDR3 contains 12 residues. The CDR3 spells CATSALGGEQYF. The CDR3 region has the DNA TGTGCCACCAGTGCCTTAGGGGGCGAGCAGTACTTC.

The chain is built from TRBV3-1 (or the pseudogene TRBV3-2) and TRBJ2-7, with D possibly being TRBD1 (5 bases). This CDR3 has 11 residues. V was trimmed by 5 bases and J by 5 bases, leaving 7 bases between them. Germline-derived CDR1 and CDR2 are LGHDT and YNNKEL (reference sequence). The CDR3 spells CASSMGHEQYF. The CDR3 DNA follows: TGTGCCAGCAGCATGGGGCACGAGCAGTACTTC.

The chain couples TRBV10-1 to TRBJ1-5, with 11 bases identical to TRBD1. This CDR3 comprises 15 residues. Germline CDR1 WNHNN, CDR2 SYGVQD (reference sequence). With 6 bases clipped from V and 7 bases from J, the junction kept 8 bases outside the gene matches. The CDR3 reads CASRTGTGGRQPQHF. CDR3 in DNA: TGCGCCAGCAGGACCGGGACAGGGGGTAGGCAGCCCCAGCATTTT.